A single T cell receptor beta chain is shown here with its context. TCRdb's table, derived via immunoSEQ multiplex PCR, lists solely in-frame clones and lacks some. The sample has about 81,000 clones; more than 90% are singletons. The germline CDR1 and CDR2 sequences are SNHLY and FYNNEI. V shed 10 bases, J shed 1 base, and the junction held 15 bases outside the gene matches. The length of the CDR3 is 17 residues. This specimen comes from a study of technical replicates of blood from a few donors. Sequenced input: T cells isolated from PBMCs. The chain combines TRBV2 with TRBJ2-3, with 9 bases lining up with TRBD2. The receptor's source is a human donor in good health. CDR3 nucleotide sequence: TGTGCCATCTCGGGGCGGGAGGGCTTTCAGGGCACAGATACGCAGTATTTT. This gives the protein CAISGREGFQGTDTQYF.